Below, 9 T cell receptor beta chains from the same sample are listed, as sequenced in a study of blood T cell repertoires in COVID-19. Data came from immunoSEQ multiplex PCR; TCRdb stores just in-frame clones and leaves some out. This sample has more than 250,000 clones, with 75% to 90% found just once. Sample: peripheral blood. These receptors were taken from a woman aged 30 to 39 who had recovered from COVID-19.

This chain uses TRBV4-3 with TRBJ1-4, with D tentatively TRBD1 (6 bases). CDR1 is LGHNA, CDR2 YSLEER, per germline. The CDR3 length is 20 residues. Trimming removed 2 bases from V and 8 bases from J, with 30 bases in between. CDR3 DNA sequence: TGCGCCAGCAGCCAAAAACTCTCGACCGGGACAAACAATAAACGGGAAAAACTGTTTTTT. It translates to CASSQKLSTGTNNKREKLFF.

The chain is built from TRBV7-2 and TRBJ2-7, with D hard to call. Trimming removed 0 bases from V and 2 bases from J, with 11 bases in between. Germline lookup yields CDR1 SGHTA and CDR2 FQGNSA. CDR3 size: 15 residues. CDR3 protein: CASSLAIDGAYEQYF. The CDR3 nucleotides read TGTGCCAGCAGCTTAGCAATTGACGGAGCCTACGAGCAGTACTTC.

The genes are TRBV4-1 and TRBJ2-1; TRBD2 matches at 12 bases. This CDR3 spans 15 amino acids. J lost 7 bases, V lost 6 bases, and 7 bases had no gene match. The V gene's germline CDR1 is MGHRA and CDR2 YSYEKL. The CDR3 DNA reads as TGCGCCAGCAGTGCCGCTAGCGGGAGGGTTAATGAGCAGTTCTTC. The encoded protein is CASSAASGRVNEQFF.

CDR3 sequence: CASKRDLYGYTF. DNA for the CDR3: TGTGCCAGCAAGCGGGACCTCTATGGCTACACCTTC. The V gene is TRBV2, the J gene TRBJ1-2; D is possibly TRBD1 (5 bases). Germline CDR1 is SNHLY and CDR2 is FYNNEI. Trimming took off 7 bases at V and 4 bases at J, with 10 bases between the two ends. CDR3 length: 12 residues.

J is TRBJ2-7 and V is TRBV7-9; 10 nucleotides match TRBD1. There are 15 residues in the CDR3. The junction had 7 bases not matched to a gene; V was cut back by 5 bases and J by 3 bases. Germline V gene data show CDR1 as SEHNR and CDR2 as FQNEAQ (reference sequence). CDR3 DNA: TGTGCCAGCAGCCTGGGACAGGGGAGGCTCTACGAGCAGTACTTC. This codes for CASSLGQGRLYEQYF.

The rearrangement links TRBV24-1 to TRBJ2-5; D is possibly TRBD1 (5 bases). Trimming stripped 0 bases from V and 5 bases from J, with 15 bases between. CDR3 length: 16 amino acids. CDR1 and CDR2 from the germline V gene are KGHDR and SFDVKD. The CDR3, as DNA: TGTGCCACCAGTGATTTGCGTTTAGGGGAAGCGGAGACCCAGTACTTC. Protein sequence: CATSDLRLGEAETQYF.

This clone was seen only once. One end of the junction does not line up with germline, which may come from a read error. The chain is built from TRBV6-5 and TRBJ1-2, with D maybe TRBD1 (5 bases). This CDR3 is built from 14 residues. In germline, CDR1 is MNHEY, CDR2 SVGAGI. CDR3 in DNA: TGTGCCAGCGTGGTCGGTAATTGGGACTATCGCTACACCTTC. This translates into CASVVGNWDYRYTF.

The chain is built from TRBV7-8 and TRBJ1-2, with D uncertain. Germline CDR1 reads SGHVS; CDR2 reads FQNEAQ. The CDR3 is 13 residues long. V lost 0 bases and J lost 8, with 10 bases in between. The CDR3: CASSLARQAGYTF. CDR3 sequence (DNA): TGTGCCAGCAGCTTAGCCAGGCAGGCAGGCTACACCTTC. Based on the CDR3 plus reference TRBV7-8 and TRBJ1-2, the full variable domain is GAGVSQSPRYKVAKRGQDVALRCDPISGHVSLFWYQQALGQGPEFLTYFQNEAQLDKSGLPSDRFFAERPEGSVSTLKIQRTQQEDSAVYLCASSLARQAGYTFGSGTRLTVV.

CDR3: CASRAGGSTEAFF. DNA for the CDR3: TGTGCCAGCAGGGCAGGGGGCAGCACTGAAGCTTTCTTT. The chain employs TRBV6-5 and TRBJ1-1, with 8 bases matching TRBD1. V was clipped by 6 bases and J by 4 bases; unmatched bases: 4. Germline CDR1 is MNHEY and CDR2 is SVGAGI. CDR3 length equals 13 residues.